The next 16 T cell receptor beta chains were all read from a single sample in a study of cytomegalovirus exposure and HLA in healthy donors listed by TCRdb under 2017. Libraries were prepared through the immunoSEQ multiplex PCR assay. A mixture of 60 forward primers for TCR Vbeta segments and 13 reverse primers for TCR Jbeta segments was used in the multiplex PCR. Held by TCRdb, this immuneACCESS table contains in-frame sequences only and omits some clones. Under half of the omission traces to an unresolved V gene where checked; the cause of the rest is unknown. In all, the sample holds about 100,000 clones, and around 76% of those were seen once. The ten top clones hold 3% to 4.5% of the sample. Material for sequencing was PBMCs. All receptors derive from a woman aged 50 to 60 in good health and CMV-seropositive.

The CDR3 is CASSEGPRHGYTF. Here the CDR3 DNA reads TGTGCCAGCAGTGAAGGCCCGAGGCACGGCTACACCTTC. The genes are TRBV2 and TRBJ1-2; unclear D gene. The V end lost 1 base, the J end lost 8 bases, and 11 bases lay between the germline ends. The CDR3 extends over 13 amino acids. Germline-derived CDR1 and CDR2 are SNHLY and FYNNEI. The entire variable domain, with the rest obtained from reference TRBV2 and TRBJ1-2, is as follows: EPEVTQTPSHQVTQMGQEVILRCVPISNHLYFYWYRQILGQKVEFLVSFYNNEISEKSEIFDDQFSVERPDGSNFTLKIRSTKLEDSAMYFCASSEGPRHGYTFGSGTRLTVV.

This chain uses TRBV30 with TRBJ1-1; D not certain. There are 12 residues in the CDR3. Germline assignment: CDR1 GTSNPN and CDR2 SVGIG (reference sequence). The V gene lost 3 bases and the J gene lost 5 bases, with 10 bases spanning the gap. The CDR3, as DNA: TGTGCCTGGAGAGATACAGTTACTGAAGCTTTCTTT. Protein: CAWRDTVTEAFF.

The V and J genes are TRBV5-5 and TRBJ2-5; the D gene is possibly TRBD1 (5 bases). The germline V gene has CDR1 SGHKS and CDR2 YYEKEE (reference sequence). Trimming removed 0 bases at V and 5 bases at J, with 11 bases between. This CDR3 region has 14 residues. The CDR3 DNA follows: TGTGCCAGCAGCTTGGTCTGGGGCCCGGAGACCCAGTACTTC. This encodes CASSLVWGPETQYF.

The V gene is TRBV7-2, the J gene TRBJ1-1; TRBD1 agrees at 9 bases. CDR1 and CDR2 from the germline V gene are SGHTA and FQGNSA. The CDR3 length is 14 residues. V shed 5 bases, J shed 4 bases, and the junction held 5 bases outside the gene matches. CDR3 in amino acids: CASSTTGGITEAFF. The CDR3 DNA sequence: TGTGCCAGCAGCACTACAGGGGGCATCACTGAAGCTTTCTTT.

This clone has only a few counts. CDR3 in amino acids: CASSSRTSGQNEQFF. CDR3 coding DNA: TGTGCCAGTAGTTCCCGGACTAGCGGGCAAAATGAGCAGTTCTTC. The V gene is TRBV19, the J gene TRBJ2-1; 11 bases map to TRBD2. Germline CDR1 LNHDA, CDR2 SQIVND (reference sequence). J lost 7 bases, V lost 5 bases, and 7 bases had no gene match. The CDR3 covers 15 residues.

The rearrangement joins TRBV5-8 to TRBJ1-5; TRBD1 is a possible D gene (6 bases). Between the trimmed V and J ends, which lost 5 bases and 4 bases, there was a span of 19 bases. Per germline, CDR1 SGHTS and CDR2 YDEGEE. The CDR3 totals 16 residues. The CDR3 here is CASSWEGGPSNQPQHF. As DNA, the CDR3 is TGTGCCAGCAGTTGGGAAGGGGGACCCTCAAATCAGCCCCAGCATTTT. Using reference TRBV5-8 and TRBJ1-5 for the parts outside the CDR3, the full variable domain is EAGVTQSPTHLIKTRGQQATLRCSPISGHTSVYWYQQALGLGLQFLLWYDEGEERNRGNFPPRFSGRQFPNYSSELNVNALELEDSALYLCASSWEGGPSNQPQHFGDGTRLSIL.

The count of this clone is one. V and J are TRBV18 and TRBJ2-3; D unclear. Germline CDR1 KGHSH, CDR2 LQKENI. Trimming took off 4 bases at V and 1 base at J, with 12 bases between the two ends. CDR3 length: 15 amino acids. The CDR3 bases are TGTGCCAGCTCACTGACAAAGACGGGCACAGATACGCAGTATTTT. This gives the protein CASSLTKTGTDTQYF.

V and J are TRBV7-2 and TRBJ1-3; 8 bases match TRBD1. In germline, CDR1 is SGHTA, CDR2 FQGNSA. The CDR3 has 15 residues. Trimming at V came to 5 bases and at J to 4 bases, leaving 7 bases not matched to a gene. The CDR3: CASSPDRATGNTIYF. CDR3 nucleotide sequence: TGTGCCAGCAGCCCGGACAGGGCAACAGGAAACACCATATATTTT.

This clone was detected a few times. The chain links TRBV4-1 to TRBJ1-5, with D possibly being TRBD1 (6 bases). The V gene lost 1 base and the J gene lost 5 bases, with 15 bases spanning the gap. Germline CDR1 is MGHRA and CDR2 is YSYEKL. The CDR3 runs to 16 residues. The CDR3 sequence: CASSQVGVSGDQPQHF. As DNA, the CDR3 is TGCGCCAGCAGCCAAGTAGGGGTATCAGGGGATCAGCCCCAGCATTTT.

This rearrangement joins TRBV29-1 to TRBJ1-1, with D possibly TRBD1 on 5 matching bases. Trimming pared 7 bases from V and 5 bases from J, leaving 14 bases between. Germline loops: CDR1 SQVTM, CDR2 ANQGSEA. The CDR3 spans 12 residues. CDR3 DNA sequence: TGCAGCGGTGACCTGCGGGGGACTGAAGCTTTCTTT. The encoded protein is CSGDLRGTEAFF. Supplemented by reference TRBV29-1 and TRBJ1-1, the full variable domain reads SAVISQKPSRDICQRGTSLTIQCQVDSQVTMMFWYRQQPGQSLTLIATANQGSEATYESGFVIDKFPISRPNLTFSTLTVSNMSPEDSSIYLCSGDLRGTEAFFGQGTRLTVV.

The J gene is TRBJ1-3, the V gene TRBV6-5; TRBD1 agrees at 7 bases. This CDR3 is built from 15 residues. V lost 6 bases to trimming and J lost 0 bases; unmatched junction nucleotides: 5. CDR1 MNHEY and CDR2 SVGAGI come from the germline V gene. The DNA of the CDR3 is TGTGCCAGCAGCCCGACAGGGCTCTCTGGAAACACCATATATTTT. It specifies CASSPTGLSGNTIYF.

CDR3 DNA sequence: TGTGCCAGCAGCTCCCGGACTAGCGGTTTAAAGGGCTACGAGCAGTACTTC. Its protein product is CASSSRTSGLKGYEQYF. The chain couples TRBV13 to TRBJ2-7; TRBD2 aligns across 10 bases. The J segment lost 3 bases and the V segment lost 4 bases, leaving 12 bases of the junction unmatched. Germline CDR1 PRHDT, CDR2 FYEKMQ (reference sequence). This CDR3 is built from 17 residues.

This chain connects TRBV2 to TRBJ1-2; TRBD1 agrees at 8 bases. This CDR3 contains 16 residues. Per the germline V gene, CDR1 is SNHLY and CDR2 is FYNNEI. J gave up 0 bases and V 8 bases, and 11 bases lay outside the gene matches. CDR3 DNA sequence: TGTGCCAGCCTATCCCCGACAGGGGAAGCTAACTATGGCTACACCTTC. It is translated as CASLSPTGEANYGYTF.

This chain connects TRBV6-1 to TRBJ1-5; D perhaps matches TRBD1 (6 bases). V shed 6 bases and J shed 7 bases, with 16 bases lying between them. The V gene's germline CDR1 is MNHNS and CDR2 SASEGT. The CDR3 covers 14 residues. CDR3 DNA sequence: TGTGCCAGCAGAGGGGGGGGGACGGGACAGCCCCAGCATTTT. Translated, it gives CASRGGGTGQPQHF.

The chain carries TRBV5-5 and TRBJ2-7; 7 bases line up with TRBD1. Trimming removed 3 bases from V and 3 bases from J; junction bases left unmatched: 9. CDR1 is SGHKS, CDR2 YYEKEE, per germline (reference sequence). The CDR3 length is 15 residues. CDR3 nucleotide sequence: TGTGCCAGCAGCTGGCAGCCGGGACAGTACTACGAGCAGTACTTC. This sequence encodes CASSWQPGQYYEQYF.

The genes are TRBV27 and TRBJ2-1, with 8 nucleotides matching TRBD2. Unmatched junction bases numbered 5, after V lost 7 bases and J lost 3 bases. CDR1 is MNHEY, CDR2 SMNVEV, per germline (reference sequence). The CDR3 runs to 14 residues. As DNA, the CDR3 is TGTGCCAGCAAGGATCGGGGGGGCTACAATGAGCAGTTCTTC. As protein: CASKDRGGYNEQFF.